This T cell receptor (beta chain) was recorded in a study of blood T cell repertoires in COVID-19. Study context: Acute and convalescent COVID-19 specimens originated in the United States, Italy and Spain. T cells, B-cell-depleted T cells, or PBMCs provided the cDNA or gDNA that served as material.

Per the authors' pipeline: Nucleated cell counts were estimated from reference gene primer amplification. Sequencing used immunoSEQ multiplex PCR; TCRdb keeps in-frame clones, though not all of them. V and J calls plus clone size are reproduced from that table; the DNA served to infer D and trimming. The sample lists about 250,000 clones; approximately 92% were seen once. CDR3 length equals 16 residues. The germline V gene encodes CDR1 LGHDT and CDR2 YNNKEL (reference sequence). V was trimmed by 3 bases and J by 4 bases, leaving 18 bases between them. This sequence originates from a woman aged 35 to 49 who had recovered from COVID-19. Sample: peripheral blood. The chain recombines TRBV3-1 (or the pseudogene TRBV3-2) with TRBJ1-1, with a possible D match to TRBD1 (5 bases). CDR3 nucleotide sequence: TGTGCCAGCAGCCATCCTCTAAGGGGCAGGCCCACTGAAGCTTTCTTT. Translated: CASSHPLRGRPTEAFF.